This T cell receptor (beta chain) was sequenced in a study of T cell repertoires in aging, cancer and after chemotherapy. Across the study: Donors were grouped into six age bands spanning 30 or younger through 70 or older. Over several months to years, re-sampled healthy donor repertoires clearly shared clones. The full dataset contained approximately 9.6 million TCR reads.

Amplification of TCR beta used genomic DNA extracted from peripheral blood. TRB rearrangements spanning V, D and J were amplified using mixed TRB-A/B primers. MiXCR, applied by TCRdb to the multiplex PCR reads, yields one record per CDR3 protein. The sample holds approximately 9,500 distinct CDR3 sequences; 20% to 30% are singletons and the top ten take 1% to 1.5%. The V and J ends lost 0 bases and 9 bases, in that order; junction bases with no gene match: 7. This CDR3 region has 14 residues. Germline CDR1 reads SEHNR; CDR2 reads FQNEAQ (reference sequence). Sequences were obtained from blood. The rearrangement uses TRBV7-9 and TRBJ1-1; 7 nucleotides align to TRBD1. This clonotype originated in a human donor in good health. The CDR3 nucleotides are TGTGCCAGCAGCTTAGCAGAAGGAAGGGGGCAAGCTTTCTTT. Protein sequence: CASSLAEGRGQAFF.